These T cell receptor beta chains were read from a single sample in a study of blood T cell repertoires in COVID-19. This table comes from immunoSEQ multiplex PCR, and its TCRdb copy is limited to in-frame clones, with some not included. The sample records about 440,000 clones, 80% to 95% being singletons. Sequences were obtained from PBMCs or T cells enriched from blood (not recorded which). These receptors were taken from a man aged 18 to 35 who had recovered from COVID-19. Each CDR3 is given with its conserved first and last residue.

TRBV27	CASSLGPNSPLHF
TRBV15	CATSRTLDFQPQHF
TRBV27	CASSLVHSNSPLHF
TRBV10-3	CAISDLSGGNTEAFF
TRBV12-5	CASGTRNQPQHF
TRBV13	CASSNGKLNQPQHF
TRBV18	CASSARSGGAEAFF
TRBV5-5	CASSLGTTGNTIYF
TRBV7-8	CASSILDGSRSSETQYF
TRBV6-1	CASSEVGTANEKLFF
TRBV5-1	CASSFSGENTGELFF
TRBV5-1	CASSSADYEQYF
TRBV3-1/TRBV3-2	CASRRQGGSTDTQYF
TRBV29-1	CSVAARGPGQPQHF
TRBV2	CASSDQMNTEAFF
TRBV6-5	CASSSYSQDTEAFF
TRBV7-2	CASSSDIHTDTQYF
TRBV9	CASSKWGGRSTEAFF
TRBV7-6	CASSPQTGTMAGELFF
TRBV10-3	CAIREYKTGEDTEAFF
TRBV18	CASSPQGVNTEAFF
TRBV27	CASSLEGIRGANVLTF
TRBV4-1	CASSQTVGTGISSNQPQHF
TRBV30	CAWSTPGARQPQHF
TRBV18	CASSEGGEPLF
TRBV2	CASSETGETQYF
TRBV3-1/TRBV3-2	CASKDGDNEKLFF
TRBV28	CASSLRVRGGRGGGHNEQFF
TRBV4-1	CASSQAGTAGKPLHF
TRBV10-3	CATQGATNTEAFF
TRBV6-6	CASTLTRQGGGYTF
TRBV6-5	CASTIMSSEQFF
TRBV7-2	CASSYAGTGFQPQHF
TRBV5-1	CASSPGREETQYF
TRBV19	CASSINGGGETQYF
TRBV5-1	CASSLYREAYNEQFF
TRBV10-2	CAIGPGPYEQYF
TRBV7-9	CASSAAGELYGYTF
TRBV19	CASGIRGGSTEAFF
TRBV4-1	CASSQWSTGSGNTIYF
TRBV5-4	CASRTDRPWEPLHF
TRBV27	CASRTGGTEAFF